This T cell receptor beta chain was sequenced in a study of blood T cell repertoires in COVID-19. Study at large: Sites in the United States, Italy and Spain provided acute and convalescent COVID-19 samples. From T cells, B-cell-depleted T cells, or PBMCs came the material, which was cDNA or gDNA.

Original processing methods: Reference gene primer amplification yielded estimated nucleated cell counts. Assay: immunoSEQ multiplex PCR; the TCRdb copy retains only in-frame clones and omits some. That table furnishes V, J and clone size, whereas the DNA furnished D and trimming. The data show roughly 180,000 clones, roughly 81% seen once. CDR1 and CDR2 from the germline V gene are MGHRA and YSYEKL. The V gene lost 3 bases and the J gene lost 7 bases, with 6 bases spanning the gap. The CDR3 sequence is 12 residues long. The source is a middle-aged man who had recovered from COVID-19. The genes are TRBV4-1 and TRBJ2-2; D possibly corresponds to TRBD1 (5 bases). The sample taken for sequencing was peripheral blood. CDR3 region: CASSHRGGELFF. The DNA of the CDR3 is TGCGCCAGCAGCCATAGGGGCGGGGAGCTGTTTTTT.